This entry is about one T cell receptor (beta chain). What it binds is not known. The time point denotes: patch test 3, about 24 weeks after DPC sensitization. Specified treatment: therapeutic diphenylcyclopropenone sensitization with weekly scalp DPC. The data were obtained in a study of human T cells and chemical hapten exposure. About the research overall: DPC at 2% was the sensitizing agent, placed on roughly 2 cm by roughly 2 cm of upper inner arm skin. DPC (0.01%) was patch tested on the upper back and read at 6 days. Study results and caveats: Patch test score was positively correlated with the counts of PT1 expanded TCRs. The number of TCRs over 1 in 1000 frequency stayed unchanged after DPC.

From the RACE reads, TCRdb called clonotypes with MiXCR, one entry per CDR3 protein. The sample consists of roughly 200,000 distinct CDR3 sequences, more than 20% of them appearing once. The V and J ends lost 6 bases and 5 bases, in that order; junction bases with no gene match: 3. Looked up from germline, CDR1 is DFQATT and CDR2 is SNEGSKA (reference sequence). The CDR3 extends over 13 amino acids. The V gene is TRBV20-1, the J gene TRBJ2-1, with TRBD1 matching 11 bases. The receptor's source is a woman in her thirties or forties with alopecia areata. Some clones in this sample may be carry-over from other donors' samples. Material: whole blood, obtained in connection with sensitization to the hapten diphenylcyclopropenone (DPC). CDR3 bases: TGCAGTGCCGGGACAGGGGGTAACAATGAGCAGTTCTTC. This codes for CSAGTGGNNEQFF.